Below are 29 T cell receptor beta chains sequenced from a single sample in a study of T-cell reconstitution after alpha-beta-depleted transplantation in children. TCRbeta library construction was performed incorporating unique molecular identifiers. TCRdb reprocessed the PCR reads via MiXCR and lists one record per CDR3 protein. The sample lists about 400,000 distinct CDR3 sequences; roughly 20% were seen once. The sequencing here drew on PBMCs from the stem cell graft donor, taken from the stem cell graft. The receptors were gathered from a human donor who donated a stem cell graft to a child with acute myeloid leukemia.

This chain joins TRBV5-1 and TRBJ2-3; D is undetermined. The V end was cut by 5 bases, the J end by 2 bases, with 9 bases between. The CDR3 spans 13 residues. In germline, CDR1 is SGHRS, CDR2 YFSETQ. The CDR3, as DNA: TGCGCCAGCAGGCCGGTATACACAGATACGCAGTATTTT. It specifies CASRPVYTDTQYF.

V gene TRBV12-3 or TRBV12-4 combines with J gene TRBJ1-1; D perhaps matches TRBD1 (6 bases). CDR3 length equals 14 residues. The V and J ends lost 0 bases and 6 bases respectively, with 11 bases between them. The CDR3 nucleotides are TGTGCCAGCAGTTTAGCTGGACAGTGGGCTGAAGCTTTCTTT. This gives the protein CASSLAGQWAEAFF.

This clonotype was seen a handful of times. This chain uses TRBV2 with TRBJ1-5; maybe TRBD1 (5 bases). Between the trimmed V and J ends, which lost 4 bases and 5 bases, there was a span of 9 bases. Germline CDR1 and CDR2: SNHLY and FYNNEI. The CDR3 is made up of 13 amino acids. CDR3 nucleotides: TGTGCCAGCAGTGGTGGCAGGGATCAGCCCCAGCATTTT. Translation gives CASSGGRDQPQHF.

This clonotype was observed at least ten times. Written as DNA, the CDR3 is TGCGCCAGCAGTGAGGAGGCGCGTGAGCAGTTCTTC. Its protein is CASSEEAREQFF. This rearrangement joins TRBV10-2 to TRBJ2-1; D gene uncertain. CDR3 length: 12 residues. In germline, CDR1 is WSHSY, CDR2 SAAADI. Trimming removed 2 bases from V and 9 bases from J, with 8 bases in between.

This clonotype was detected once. CDR3 coding DNA: TGTGCCACCAGCAGAGCGGCCACAATAGGGAATGAGCAGTTCTTC. Its translation is CATSRAATIGNEQFF. The chain carries TRBV15 and TRBJ2-1, with D uncertain. This CDR3 comprises 15 residues. Trimming cost V 1 base and J 7 bases, with 14 bases left between them. Germline CDR1 and CDR2: LNHNV and YYDKDF (reference sequence).

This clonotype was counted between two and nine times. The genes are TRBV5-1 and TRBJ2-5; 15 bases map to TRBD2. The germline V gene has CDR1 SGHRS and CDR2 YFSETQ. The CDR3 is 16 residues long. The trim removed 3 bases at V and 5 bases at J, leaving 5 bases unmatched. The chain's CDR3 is CASSSGLAGGTETQYF. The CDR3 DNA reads TGCGCCAGCAGCTCGGGACTAGCGGGAGGAACTGAGACCCAGTACTTC.

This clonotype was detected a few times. The CDR3 DNA reads as TGCAGTGCTGCGAGTCCGCTAGCCAAAAACATTCAGTACTTC. Translated: CSAASPLAKNIQYF. The chain recombines TRBV20-1 with TRBJ2-4; D is unresolved. Germline CDR1 is DFQATT and CDR2 is SNEGSKA (reference sequence). The V end was cut by 5 bases, the J end by 0 bases, with 11 bases between. The CDR3 runs 14 residues.

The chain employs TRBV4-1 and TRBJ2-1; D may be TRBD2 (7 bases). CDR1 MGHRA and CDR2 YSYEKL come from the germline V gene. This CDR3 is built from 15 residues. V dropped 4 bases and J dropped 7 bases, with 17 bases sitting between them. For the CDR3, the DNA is TGCGCCAGCAGCCTTGAGTCCGGGGGGCGAAATGAGCAGTTCTTC. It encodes CASSLESGGRNEQFF.

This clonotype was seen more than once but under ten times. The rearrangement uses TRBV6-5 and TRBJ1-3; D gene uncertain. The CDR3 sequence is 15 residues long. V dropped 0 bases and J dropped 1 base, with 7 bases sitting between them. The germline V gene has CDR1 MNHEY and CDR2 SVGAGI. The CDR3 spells CASSYSTPSGNTIYF. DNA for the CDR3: TGTGCCAGCAGTTACTCGACACCATCTGGAAACACCATATATTTT.

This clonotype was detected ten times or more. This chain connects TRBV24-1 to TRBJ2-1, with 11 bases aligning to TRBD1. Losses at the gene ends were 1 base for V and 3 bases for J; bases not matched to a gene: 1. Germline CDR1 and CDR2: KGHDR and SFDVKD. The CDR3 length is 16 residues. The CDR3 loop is CATSDLGTGGYNEQFF. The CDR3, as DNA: TGTGCCACCAGTGATTTAGGGACAGGGGGCTACAATGAGCAGTTCTTC.

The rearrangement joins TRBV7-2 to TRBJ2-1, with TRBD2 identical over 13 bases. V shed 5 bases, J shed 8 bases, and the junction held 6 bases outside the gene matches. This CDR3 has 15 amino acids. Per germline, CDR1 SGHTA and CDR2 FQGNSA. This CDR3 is CASSPLAGGPYEQFF. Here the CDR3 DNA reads TGTGCCAGCAGCCCACTAGCGGGAGGGCCGTATGAGCAGTTCTTC.

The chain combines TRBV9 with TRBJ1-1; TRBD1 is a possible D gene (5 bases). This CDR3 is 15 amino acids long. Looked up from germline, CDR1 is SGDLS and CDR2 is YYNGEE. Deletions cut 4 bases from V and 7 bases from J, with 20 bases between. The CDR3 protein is CASSTGGGMWGEAFF. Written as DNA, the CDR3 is TGTGCCAGCAGCACGGGCGGGGGGATGTGGGGTGAAGCTTTCTTT.

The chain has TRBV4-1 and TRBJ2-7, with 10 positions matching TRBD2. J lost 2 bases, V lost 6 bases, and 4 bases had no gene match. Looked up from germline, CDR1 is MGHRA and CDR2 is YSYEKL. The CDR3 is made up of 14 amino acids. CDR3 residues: CASRRTSGTYEQYF. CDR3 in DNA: TGCGCCAGCAGGAGGACTAGCGGCACCTACGAGCAGTACTTC.

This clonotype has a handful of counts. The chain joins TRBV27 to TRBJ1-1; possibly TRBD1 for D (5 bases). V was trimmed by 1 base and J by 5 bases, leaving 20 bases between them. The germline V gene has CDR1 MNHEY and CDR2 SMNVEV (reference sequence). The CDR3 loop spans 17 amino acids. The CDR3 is CASSLLGRVGISTEAFF. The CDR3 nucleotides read TGTGCCAGCAGTTTATTAGGCAGGGTAGGGATTTCAACTGAAGCTTTCTTT.

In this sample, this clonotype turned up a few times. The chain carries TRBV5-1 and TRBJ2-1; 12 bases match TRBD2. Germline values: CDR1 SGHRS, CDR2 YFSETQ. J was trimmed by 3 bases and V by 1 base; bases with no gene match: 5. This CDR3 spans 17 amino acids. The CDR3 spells CASSLRTSGNIYNEQFF. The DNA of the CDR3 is TGCGCCAGCAGCTTGCGGACTAGCGGGAATATCTACAATGAGCAGTTCTTC.

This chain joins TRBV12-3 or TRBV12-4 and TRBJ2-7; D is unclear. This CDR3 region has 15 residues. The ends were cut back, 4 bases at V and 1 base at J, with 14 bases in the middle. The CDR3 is CASSSHRKGSYEQYF. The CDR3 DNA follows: TGTGCCAGCAGTTCCCATAGAAAAGGGTCCTACGAGCAGTACTTC.

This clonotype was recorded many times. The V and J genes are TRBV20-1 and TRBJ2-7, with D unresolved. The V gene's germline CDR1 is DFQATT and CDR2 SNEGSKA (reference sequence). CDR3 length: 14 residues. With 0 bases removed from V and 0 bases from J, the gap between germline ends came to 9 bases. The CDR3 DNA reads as TGCAGTGCTAGAGATTTACGGAGCTCCTACGAGCAGTACTTC. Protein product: CSARDLRSSYEQYF.

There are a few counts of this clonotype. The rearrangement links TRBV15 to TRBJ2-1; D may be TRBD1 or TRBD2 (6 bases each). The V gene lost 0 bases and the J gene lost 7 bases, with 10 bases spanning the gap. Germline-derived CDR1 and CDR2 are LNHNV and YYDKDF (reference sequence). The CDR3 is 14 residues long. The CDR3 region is CATSRDLGGNEQFF. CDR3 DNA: TGTGCCACCAGCAGAGATCTAGGGGGGAATGAGCAGTTCTTC.

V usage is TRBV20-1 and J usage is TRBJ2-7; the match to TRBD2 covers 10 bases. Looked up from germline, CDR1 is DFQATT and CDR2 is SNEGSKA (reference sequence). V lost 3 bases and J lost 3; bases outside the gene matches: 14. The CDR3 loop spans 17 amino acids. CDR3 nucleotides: TGCAGTGCTAGGGTCCGGGCTAGCGGGAGTTGGGGCTACGAGCAGTACTTC. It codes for CSARVRASGSWGYEQYF.

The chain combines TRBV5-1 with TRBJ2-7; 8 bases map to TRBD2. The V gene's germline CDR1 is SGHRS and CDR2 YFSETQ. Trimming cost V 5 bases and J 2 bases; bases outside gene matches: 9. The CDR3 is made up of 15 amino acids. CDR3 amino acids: CASRTTSGLTYEQYF. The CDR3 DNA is TGCGCCAGCAGAACAACTAGCGGCCTAACCTACGAGCAGTACTTC.

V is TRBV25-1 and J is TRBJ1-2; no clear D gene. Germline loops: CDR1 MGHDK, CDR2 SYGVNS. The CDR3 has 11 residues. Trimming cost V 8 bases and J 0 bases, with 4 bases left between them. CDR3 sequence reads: CASSTNYGYTF. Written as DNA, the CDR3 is TGTGCCAGCTCCACTAACTATGGCTACACCTTC.

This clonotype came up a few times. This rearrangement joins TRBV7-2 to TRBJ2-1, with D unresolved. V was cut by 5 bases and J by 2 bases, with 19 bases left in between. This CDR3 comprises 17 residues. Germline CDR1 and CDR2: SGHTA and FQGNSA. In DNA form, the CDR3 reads TGTGCCAGCAGCCGACTCAATGGCGGAACCACCTACAATGAGCAGTTCTTC. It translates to CASSRLNGGTTYNEQFF.

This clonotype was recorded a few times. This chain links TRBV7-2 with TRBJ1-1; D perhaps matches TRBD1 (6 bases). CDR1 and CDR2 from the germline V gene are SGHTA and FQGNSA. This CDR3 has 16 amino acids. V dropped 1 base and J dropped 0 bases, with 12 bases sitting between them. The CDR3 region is CASSLDGTSMNTEAFF. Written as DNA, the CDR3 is TGTGCCAGCAGCTTAGACGGGACAAGCATGAACACTGAAGCTTTCTTT.

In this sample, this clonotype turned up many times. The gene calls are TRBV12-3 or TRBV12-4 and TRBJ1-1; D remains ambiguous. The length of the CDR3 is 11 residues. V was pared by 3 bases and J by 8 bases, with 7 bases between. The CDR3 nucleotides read TGTGCCAGCAGTTTTCCCGAGGAAGCTTTCTTT. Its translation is CASSFPEEAFF.

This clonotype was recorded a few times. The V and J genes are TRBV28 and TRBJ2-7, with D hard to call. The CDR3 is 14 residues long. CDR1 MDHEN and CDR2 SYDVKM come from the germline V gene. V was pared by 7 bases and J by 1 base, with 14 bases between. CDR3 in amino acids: CASTQFGPSYEQYF. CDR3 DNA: TGTGCCAGCACCCAGTTTGGACCGTCCTACGAGCAGTACTTC. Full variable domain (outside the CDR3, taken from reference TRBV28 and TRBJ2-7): DVKVTQSSRYLVKRTGEKVFLECVQDMDHENMFWYRQDPGLGLRLIYFSYDVKMKEKGDIPEGYSVSREKKERFSLILESASTNQTSMYLCASTQFGPSYEQYFGPGTRLTVT.

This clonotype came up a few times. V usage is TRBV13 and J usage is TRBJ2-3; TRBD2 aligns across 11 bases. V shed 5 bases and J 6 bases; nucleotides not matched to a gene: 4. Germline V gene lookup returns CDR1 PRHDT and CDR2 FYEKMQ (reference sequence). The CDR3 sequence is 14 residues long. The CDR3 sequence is CASSNSGRADTQYF. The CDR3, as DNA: TGTGCCAGCAGCAATAGCGGGAGGGCCGATACGCAGTATTTT.

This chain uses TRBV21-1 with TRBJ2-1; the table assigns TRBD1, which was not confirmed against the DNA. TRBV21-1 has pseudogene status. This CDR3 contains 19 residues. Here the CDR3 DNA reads TGTGCCAGCAGCAAATTATCCTCCCATCGAGGGGGTGGGCACAATGAGCAGTTCTTC. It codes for CASSKLSSHRGGGHNEQFF.

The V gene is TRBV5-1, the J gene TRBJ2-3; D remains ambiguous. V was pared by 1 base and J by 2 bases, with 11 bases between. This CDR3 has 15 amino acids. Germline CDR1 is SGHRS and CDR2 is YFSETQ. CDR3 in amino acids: CASSLTSALTDTQYF. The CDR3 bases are TGCGCCAGCAGCTTGACATCCGCCCTCACAGATACGCAGTATTTT.

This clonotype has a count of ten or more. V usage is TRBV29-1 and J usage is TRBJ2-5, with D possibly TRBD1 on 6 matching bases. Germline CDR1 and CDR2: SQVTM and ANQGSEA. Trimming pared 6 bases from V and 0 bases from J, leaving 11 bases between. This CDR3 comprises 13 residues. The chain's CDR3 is CSVPGQYQETQYF. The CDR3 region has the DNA TGCAGCGTCCCCGGACAGTACCAAGAGACCCAGTACTTC.